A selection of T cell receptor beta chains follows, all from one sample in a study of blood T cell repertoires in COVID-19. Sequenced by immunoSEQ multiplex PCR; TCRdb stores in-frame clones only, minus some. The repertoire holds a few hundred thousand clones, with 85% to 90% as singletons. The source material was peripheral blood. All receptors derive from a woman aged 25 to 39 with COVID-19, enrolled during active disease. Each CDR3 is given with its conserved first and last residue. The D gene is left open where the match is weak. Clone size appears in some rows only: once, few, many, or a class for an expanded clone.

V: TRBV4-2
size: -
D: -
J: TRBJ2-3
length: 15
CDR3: CASSQEQQSSDTQYF
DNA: TGTGCCAGCAGCCAAGAACAACAGTCGTCGGATACGCAGTATTTT

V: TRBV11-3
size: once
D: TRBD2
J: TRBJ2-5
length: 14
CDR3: CASSSSGGPETQYF
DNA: TGTGCCAGCAGTTCATCGGGGGGGCCGGAGACCCAGTACTTC

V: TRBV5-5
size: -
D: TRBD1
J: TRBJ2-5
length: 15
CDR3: CASSSIGGYKETQYF
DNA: TGTGCCAGCAGCTCGATAGGGGGCTACAAGGAGACCCAGTACTTC

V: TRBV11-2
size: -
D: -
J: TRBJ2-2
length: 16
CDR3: CASSLLPGKDTGELFF
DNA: TGTGCCAGCAGCTTACTTCCAGGGAAGGACACCGGGGAGCTGTTTTTT

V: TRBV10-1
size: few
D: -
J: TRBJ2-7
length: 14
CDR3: CASSDPTRGYEQYF
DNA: TGCGCCAGCAGTGACCCCACAAGGGGCTACGAGCAGTACTTC

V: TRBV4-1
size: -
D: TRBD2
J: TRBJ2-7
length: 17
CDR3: CASSLKTSGGRSYEQYF
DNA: TGCGCCAGCAGCCTCAAGACTAGCGGGGGGCGTTCCTACGAGCAGTACTTC

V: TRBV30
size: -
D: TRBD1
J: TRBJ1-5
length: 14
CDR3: CAWHTGTGNQPQHF
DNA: TGTGCCTGGCACACCGGGACAGGAAATCAGCCCCAGCATTTT

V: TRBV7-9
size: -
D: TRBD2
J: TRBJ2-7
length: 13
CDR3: CASSPGLADEQYF
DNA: TGTGCCAGCAGCCCGGGACTAGCCGACGAGCAGTACTTC

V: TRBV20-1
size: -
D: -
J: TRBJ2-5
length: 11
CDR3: CSARAAETQYF
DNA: TGCAGTGCTAGGGCAGCGGAGACCCAGTACTTC

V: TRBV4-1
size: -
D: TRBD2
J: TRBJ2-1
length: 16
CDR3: CASSQELAGGRNEQFF
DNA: TGCGCCAGCAGCCAGGAACTAGCGGGGGGGCGCAATGAGCAGTTCTTC

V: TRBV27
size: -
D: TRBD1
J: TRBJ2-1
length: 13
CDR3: CASSINRGNEQFF
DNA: TGTGCCAGCAGTATCAACAGGGGCAATGAGCAGTTCTTC

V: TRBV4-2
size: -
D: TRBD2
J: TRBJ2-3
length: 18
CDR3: CASSYSGGAGFGTDTQYF
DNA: TGTGCCAGCAGCTACAGCGGGGGGGCGGGGTTTGGAACAGATACGCAGTATTTT

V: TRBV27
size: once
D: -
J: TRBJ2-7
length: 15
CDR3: CASILRGTLSYEQYF
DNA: TGTGCCAGCATCCTCCGGGGAACCCTTAGCTACGAGCAGTACTTC

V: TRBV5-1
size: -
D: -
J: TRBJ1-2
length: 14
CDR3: CASSPSTGTNGYTF
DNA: TGCGCCAGCAGCCCCAGCACAGGGACGAATGGCTACACCTTC

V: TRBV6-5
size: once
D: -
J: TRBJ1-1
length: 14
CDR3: CASRPGYMNTEAFF
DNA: TGTGCCAGCAGGCCGGGATACATGAACACTGAAGCTTTCTTT

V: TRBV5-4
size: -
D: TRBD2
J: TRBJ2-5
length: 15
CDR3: CASSFEAGGSETQYF
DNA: TGTGCCAGCAGCTTTGAGGCGGGGGGATCAGAGACCCAGTACTTC

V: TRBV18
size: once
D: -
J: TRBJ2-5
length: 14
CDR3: CASSFSGGQETQYF
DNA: TGTGCCAGCTCATTTTCCGGGGGCCAAGAGACCCAGTACTTC